What follows are 16 T cell receptor beta chains derived from one specimen sequenced in a study of blood T cell repertoires in COVID-19. Some clones are missing from TCRdb's copy, which holds only in-frame ones; the method was immunoSEQ multiplex PCR. This table has roughly 210,000 clones, around nine tenths appearing once. What was sequenced was PBMCs or T cells enriched from blood (not recorded which). The receptors derive from a man aged 25-40 years in a cohort exposed to, infected with or recovered from COVID-19 (not recorded which).

The chain employs TRBV7-9 and TRBJ1-1; the D is unclear. The length of the CDR3 is 14 residues. Trimming cost V 1 base and J 4 bases, with 10 bases left between them. Per the germline V gene, CDR1 is SEHNR and CDR2 is FQNEAQ (reference sequence). The CDR3 DNA reads TGTGCCAGCAGCTTAGTTTTGGGGAGCACTGAAGCTTTCTTT. Protein sequence: CASSLVLGSTEAFF. Combining the CDR3 with reference TRBV7-9 and TRBJ1-1 gives the whole variable domain DTGVSQNPRHKITKRGQNVTFRCDPISEHNRLYWYRQTLGQGPEFLTYFQNEAQLEKSRLLSDRFSAERPKGSFSTLEIQRTEQGDSAMYLCASSLVLGSTEAFFGQGTRLTVV.

The rearrangement uses TRBV7-6 and TRBJ1-1, with D unresolved. The V gene lost 7 bases and the J gene lost 0 bases, with 12 bases spanning the gap. The CDR3 consists of 14 residues. Germline V CDR1 and CDR2: SGHVS, FNYEAQ. This CDR3 reads CASTGELMNTEAFF. CDR3 nucleotides: TGTGCCAGCACTGGGGAGTTGATGAACACTGAAGCTTTCTTT.

V gene TRBV27 combines with J gene TRBJ1-1, with D hard to call. Per germline, CDR1 MNHEY and CDR2 SMNVEV (reference sequence). The V end lost 5 bases, the J end lost 6 bases, and 13 bases lay between the germline ends. CDR3 length: 13 residues. The CDR3, as DNA: TGTGCCAGCAGTCCCCTCGGGGTGGCTGAAGCTTTCTTT. Protein sequence: CASSPLGVAEAFF.

The chain has TRBV28 and TRBJ1-2; D may be TRBD1 (5 bases). CDR3 length: 17 residues. Trimming took 8 bases from V and 3 from J, leaving 25 bases between them. CDR1 is MDHEN, CDR2 SYDVKM, per germline. The CDR3 loop is CASFRAQDSRFHYGYTF. DNA of the CDR3: TGTGCCAGCTTTAGGGCGCAAGACAGCCGTTTTCACTATGGCTACACCTTC.

The chain recombines TRBV5-1 with TRBJ2-3; the match to TRBD2 covers 8 bases. The germline gives CDR1 SGHRS, CDR2 YFSETQ. The CDR3 has 15 amino acids. Trimming cost V 2 bases and J 3 bases; bases outside gene matches: 5. As DNA, the CDR3 is TGCGCCAGCAGCTTACGGGAGGGTGGGACAGATACGCAGTATTTT. Amino acids: CASSLREGGTDTQYF.

The J gene is TRBJ2-7, the V gene TRBV10-3; D is unresolved. The CDR3 runs 14 residues. From germline, CDR1 is ENHRY and CDR2 SYGVKD. Trimming cost V 1 base and J 3 bases, with 10 bases left between them. The CDR3 protein is CAISEFAASYEQYF. The CDR3 DNA reads TGTGCCATCAGTGAGTTCGCGGCCAGCTACGAGCAGTACTTC.

The chain couples TRBV19 to TRBJ2-3; the D gene is possibly TRBD1 (5 bases). Trimming took off 5 bases at V and 2 bases at J, with 8 bases between the two ends. CDR1 and CDR2 (germline): LNHDA, SQIVND (reference sequence). This CDR3 contains 13 residues. The CDR3 sequence is CASSVRDTDTQYF. The CDR3 bases are TGTGCCAGTAGTGTCAGGGACACAGATACGCAGTATTTT.

This chain connects TRBV7-2 to TRBJ2-1; possibly TRBD2 for D (5 bases). Trimming removed 5 bases from V and 3 bases from J, with 11 bases in between. Germline CDR1 is SGHTA and CDR2 is FQGNSA. The CDR3 loop spans 14 amino acids. The CDR3 spells CASSNRGFYNEQFF. DNA of the CDR3: TGTGCCAGCAGCAACAGAGGGTTCTACAATGAGCAGTTCTTC.

The chain employs TRBV5-4 and TRBJ2-1; 13 bases match TRBD2. This CDR3 has 16 amino acids. CDR1 SGHNT and CDR2 YYREEE come from the germline V gene (reference sequence). The J segment lost 2 bases and the V segment lost 3 bases, leaving 2 bases of the junction unmatched. CDR3 nucleotides: TGTGCCAGCAGCTCGGGACTAGCGGGACCCTACAATGAGCAGTTCTTC. As protein: CASSSGLAGPYNEQFF.

V gene TRBV5-1 combines with J gene TRBJ2-1, with D hard to call. Germline V gene lookup returns CDR1 SGHRS and CDR2 YFSETQ. The CDR3 spans 13 residues. V lost 0 bases, J lost 9 bases, and 10 bases lay in between. DNA for the CDR3: TGCGCCAGCAGCTTGGTCCGGTATGCTGAGCAGTTCTTC. The encoded protein is CASSLVRYAEQFF.

The chain recombines TRBV2 with TRBJ2-5; D unresolved. CDR3 size: 15 residues. Trimming pared 1 base from V and 1 base from J, leaving 10 bases between. CDR1 and CDR2 from the germline V gene are SNHLY and FYNNEI. The CDR3 loop is CASSEDRNAQETQYF. The CDR3 DNA reads TGTGCCAGCAGTGAAGACAGAAACGCCCAAGAGACCCAGTACTTC. Drawing the rest from reference TRBV2 and TRBJ2-5, the complete variable domain is EPEVTQTPSHQVTQMGQEVILRCVPISNHLYFYWYRQILGQKVEFLVSFYNNEISEKSEIFDDQFSVERPDGSNFTLKIRSTKLEDSAMYFCASSEDRNAQETQYFGPGTRLLVL.

The chain uses TRBV27 and TRBJ2-2; a possible D gene is TRBD2 (6 bases). This CDR3 is 15 amino acids long. Trimming took off 1 base at V and 4 bases at J, with 10 bases between the two ends. CDR1 is MNHEY and CDR2 is SMNVEV in the germline V gene (reference sequence). The CDR3 DNA reads TGTGCCAGCAGTTTATACGGGAGTGGCACCGGGGAGCTGTTTTTT. Its protein product is CASSLYGSGTGELFF.

The DNA of the CDR3 is TGTGCCAGCAGACCTACGACAGGGACGAACACCGGGGAGCTGTTTTTT. This translates into CASRPTTGTNTGELFF. This chain uses TRBV9 with TRBJ2-2; 7 nucleotides line up with TRBD1. This CDR3 has 16 residues. Germline V CDR1 and CDR2: SGDLS, YYNGEE. With V trimmed by 5 bases and J by 0 bases, 7 bases remained unmatched.

This rearrangement joins TRBV19 to TRBJ1-1; possibly TRBD1 for D (5 bases). V was pared by 5 bases and J by 4 bases, with 17 bases between. This CDR3 is built from 15 residues. Germline V gene data show CDR1 as LNHDA and CDR2 as SQIVND (reference sequence). The CDR3 DNA reads as TGTGCCAGTAGTCGACAGATCGGTCTGGGCACTGAAGCTTTCTTT. Translation: CASSRQIGLGTEAFF. The full variable domain, in which reference TRBV19 and TRBJ1-1 provide the parts outside the CDR3, is DGGITQSPKYLFRKEGQNVTLSCEQNLNHDAMYWYRQDPGQGLRLIYYSQIVNDFQKGDIAEGYSVSREKKESFPLTVTSAQKNPTAFYLCASSRQIGLGTEAFFGQGTRLTVV.

The CDR3 nucleotides read TGTGCCAGCAGGTCGGGGGGCGGGTTCGAGACCCAGTACTTC. Its translation: CASRSGGGFETQYF. The chain carries TRBV28 and TRBJ2-5, with D perhaps matching TRBD2 (7 bases). The germline CDR1 and CDR2 sequences are MDHEN and SYDVKM. This CDR3 spans 14 amino acids. Trimming left V 6 bases short and J 5 bases short, with 16 bases between. Combining the CDR3 with reference TRBV28 and TRBJ2-5 gives the whole variable domain DVKVTQSSRYLVKRTGEKVFLECVQDMDHENMFWYRQDPGLGLRLIYFSYDVKMKEKGDIPEGYSVSREKKERFSLILESASTNQTSMYLCASRSGGGFETQYFGPGTRLLVL.

The chain combines TRBV4-2 with TRBJ2-1; D is undetermined. Trimming removed 0 bases at V and 4 bases at J, with 4 bases between. The CDR3 extends over 13 amino acids. CDR1 and CDR2 from the germline V gene are LGHNA and YNFKEQ. The CDR3 DNA is TGTGCCAGCAGCCAAGAAACTTACAATGAGCAGTTCTTC. This sequence encodes CASSQETYNEQFF.